This T cell receptor beta chain was recorded in a study of blood T cell repertoires in COVID-19. Study background: T cells, B-cell-depleted T cells, or PBMCs provided the cDNA or gDNA that served as material.

The method was immunoSEQ multiplex PCR; TCRdb's version includes in-frame clones alone and lacks a portion of them. The profile shows more than 250,000 clones, roughly nine tenths of them singletons. The V and J ends lost 3 bases and 6 bases respectively, with 12 bases between them. The CDR3 sequence is 14 residues long. Germline V CDR1 and CDR2: SEHNR, FQNEAQ (reference sequence). This clone occurred once. The V call is TRBV7-9, the J call TRBJ2-1, with D maybe TRBD2 (5 bases). Sequencing used peripheral blood. This sequence was found in a man aged 18 to 29 with active or convalescent COVID-19. The CDR3 region is CASSFSGSFNEQFF. The CDR3 nucleotides read TGTGCCAGCAGCTTTTCGGGATCGTTCAATGAGCAGTTCTTC.